This T cell receptor beta chain was retrieved from a study of beta chain features in type 1 diabetes. Study-wide points: Any HLA type influence on TCRB rearrangement was left unresolved here.

Germline V gene data show CDR1 as MDHEN and CDR2 as SYDVKM. This CDR3 has 12 residues. As to this clone: Antigen: not known. One end of the junction does not line up with germline, which may come from a read error.

Reverse transcription of all isolated RNA meant that expressed TCRB transcripts were sequenced. Sequencing used immunoSEQ multiplex PCR; TCRdb keeps in-frame clones, though not all of them. The repertoire has over 500,000 clones, 15% to 19% of them found once; the top ten carry under 0.095%. The TCR comes from a man between 18 and 35 years old in good health. The sample consisted of naive CD4+ T cells from blood. The chain links TRBV28 to TRBJ2-7; D is unclear. The CDR3: CASSFQQYGQYF. The CDR3 bases are TGTGCCAGCAGTTTCCAACAGTACGGGCAGTACTTC.